This T cell receptor beta chain was observed in a study of patients and donors after allogeneic stem cell transplantation. Via MiXCR, TCRdb re-called the RT-PCR reads, giving one row per CDR3 protein. The sample lists 28,000 or so distinct CDR3 sequences, over 6.5% occurring once. CDR1 is SGDLS and CDR2 is YYNGEE in the germline V gene. V was clipped by 3 bases and J by 0 bases, with 10 bases between them. The CDR3 is 16 amino acids. This clonotype has a count of ten or more. The sample comprised blood, either unsorted or a sorted T cell fraction (not recorded which). This TCR was sampled from a human donor who was either an allogeneic HSCT recipient or a stem cell or donor lymphocyte infusion donor (not recorded which). It is not recorded whose cells these are; they may come from a transplant donor. The chain combines TRBV9 with TRBJ1-6; D is unclear. CDR3 DNA sequence: TGTGCCAGCAGCGCGAGTGGGAGCTCCTATAATTCACCCCTCCACTTT. This sequence encodes CASSASGSSYNSPLHF.